The 24 T cell receptor beta chains below come from one sample, sequenced in a study of control samples from healthy donors and cancer patients. Clones were sequenced by immunoSEQ multiplex PCR, and TCRdb holds only the in-frame ones, with some missing. The sample records some 45,000 clones, around 78% being singletons. The source material was blood. The receptors were gathered from a man between 60 and 70 years old in good health.

Only one count was recorded for this clone. The chain joins TRBV29-1 to TRBJ1-6; no clear D. The CDR3 is 16 residues long. V was cut by 0 bases and J by 0 bases, with 9 bases left in between. Per germline, CDR1 SQVTM and CDR2 ANQGSEA. The CDR3 spells CSVEDHIGSYNSPLHF. CDR3 coding DNA: TGCAGCGTTGAAGATCACATCGGCTCCTATAATTCACCCCTCCACTTT.

This clone has only a few counts. The chain carries TRBV6-4 and TRBJ1-3, with 7 bases that match TRBD1. Germline-derived CDR1 and CDR2 are MRHNA and SNTAGT. V shed 0 bases and J 2 bases; nucleotides not matched to a gene: 10. This CDR3 has 18 residues. CDR3 DNA sequence: TGTGCCAGCAGTGACTCTCGGGACAGAGTATTAGCTGGAAACACCATATATTTT. This encodes CASSDSRDRVLAGNTIYF.

As DNA, the CDR3 is TGTGCCAGCAGCTTGAGCGGGGGCGTCACTGAAGCTTTCTTT. It translates to CASSLSGGVTEAFF. This sequence joins TRBV11-2 and TRBJ1-1; TRBD1 is a possible D gene (6 bases). Germline-derived CDR1 and CDR2 are SGHAT and FQNNGV. V lost 3 bases and J 4 bases, leaving 12 bases between the germline ends. The CDR3 loop spans 14 amino acids. The full variable domain, completed using reference TRBV11-2 and TRBJ1-1, is EAGVAQSPRYKIIEKRQSVAFWCNPISGHATLYWYQQILGQGPKLLIQFQNNGVVDDSQLPKDRFSAERLKGVDSTLKIQPAKLEDSAVYLCASSLSGGVTEAFFGQGTRLTVV.

The chain is built from TRBV30 and TRBJ2-5, with D perhaps being TRBD1 or TRBD2 (6 bases each). CDR3 size: 14 residues. Trimming cost V 4 bases and J 7 bases, with 19 bases left between them. The germline gives CDR1 GTSNPN, CDR2 SVGIG (reference sequence). CDR3 bases: TGTGCCTGGAATTTGGGGGGCCCTTCACGGACCCAGTACTTC. It specifies CAWNLGGPSRTQYF.

This chain joins TRBV7-8 and TRBJ2-6; no reliable D call. The ends were cut back, 7 bases at V and 2 bases at J, with 12 bases in the middle. CDR1 is SGHVS, CDR2 FQNEAQ, per germline. CDR3 length: 15 amino acids. CDR3 residues: CASTVEEAGANVLTF. The DNA for the CDR3 is TGTGCCAGCACAGTCGAAGAAGCTGGGGCCAACGTCCTGACTTTC.

V and J are TRBV5-8 and TRBJ2-2, with unresolved D. Trimming stripped 5 bases from V and 4 bases from J, with 15 bases between. The CDR3 runs to 15 residues. CDR1 SGHTS and CDR2 YDEGEE come from the germline V gene. As DNA, the CDR3 is TGTGCCAGCAGGCGTGACAACCTACTCACCGGGGAGCTGTTTTTT. Translated: CASRRDNLLTGELFF.

The rearrangement links TRBV28 to TRBJ2-3; no firm D call. Trimming left V 6 bases short and J 2 bases short, with 9 bases between. Germline CDR1 is MDHEN and CDR2 is SYDVKM. The CDR3 is 13 residues long. The CDR3 reads CASRKDLTDTQYF. The CDR3 DNA reads as TGTGCCAGCAGAAAGGACCTCACAGATACGCAGTATTTT.

The chain is built from TRBV6-2 or TRBV6-3 and TRBJ1-1; no definite D call. The V end lost 6 bases, the J end lost 2 bases, and 7 bases lay between the germline ends. CDR1 is MNHEY, CDR2 SVGEGT, per germline. CDR3 size: 12 residues. The DNA for the CDR3 is TGTGCCAGCAGCCGATTTAACACTGAAGCTTTCTTT. Translation gives CASSRFNTEAFF.

This sequence joins TRBV4-3 and TRBJ1-6; D perhaps matches TRBD1 (6 bases). CDR3 length equals 13 residues. V dropped 0 bases and J dropped 10 bases, with 7 bases sitting between them. The germline V gene encodes CDR1 LGHNA and CDR2 YSLEER. CDR3 bases: TGCGCCAGCAGCCAAGACAGGGGCTCACCCCTCCACTTT. This codes for CASSQDRGSPLHF.

The V gene is TRBV28, the J gene TRBJ2-3; 8 nucleotides line up with TRBD1. Germline assignment: CDR1 MDHEN and CDR2 SYDVKM. V lost 5 bases, J lost 5 bases, and 15 bases stayed unmatched. This CDR3 is 17 amino acids long. The chain's CDR3 is CASSALLQGDNGDTQYF. CDR3 nucleotides: TGTGCCAGCAGTGCCCTCTTACAGGGGGATAACGGAGATACGCAGTATTTT.

This clone has only a few counts. This chain connects TRBV4-3 to TRBJ1-5; D gene unclear. Trimming pared 3 bases from V and 2 bases from J, leaving 8 bases between. This CDR3 has 14 amino acids. CDR1 LGHNA and CDR2 YSLEER come from the germline V gene. The CDR3 sequence: CASSQEPRNQPQHF. CDR3 bases: TGCGCCAGCAGCCAGGAGCCACGCAATCAGCCCCAGCATTTT.

This chain connects TRBV15 to TRBJ2-7; 8 nucleotides align to TRBD1. The V segment lost 3 bases and the J segment 4 bases; nucleotides outside the gene matches: 8. This CDR3 contains 15 residues. CDR1 is LNHNV, CDR2 YYDKDF, per germline (reference sequence). In DNA form, the CDR3 reads TGTGCCACCAGCAGGCCCAGGGGGCCTGATTACGAGCAGTACTTC. Translated: CATSRPRGPDYEQYF.

The J gene is TRBJ2-7, the V gene TRBV30, with 14 bases that match TRBD2. CDR1 GTSNPN and CDR2 SVGIG come from the germline V gene (reference sequence). V lost 0 bases, J lost 2 bases, and 15 bases stayed unmatched. This CDR3 spans 20 amino acids. CDR3 nucleotide sequence: TGTGCCTGGAGTGTACTAGGGACTAGCGGGAGAGGGGGGCGTACCTACGAGCAGTACTTC. This codes for CAWSVLGTSGRGGRTYEQYF.

The genes are TRBV5-8 and TRBJ1-1; D gene uncertain. V was shortened by 0 bases and J by 2 bases, with 14 bases between the two germline ends. In germline, CDR1 is SGHTS, CDR2 YDEGEE. This CDR3 spans 16 amino acids. The CDR3 reads CASSLAHNQPNTEAFF. In DNA, the CDR3 is TGTGCCAGCAGCTTGGCCCATAATCAGCCCAACACTGAAGCTTTCTTT.

The chain has TRBV10-1 and TRBJ2-1; a possible D gene is TRBD1 (6 bases). This CDR3 contains 14 residues. V was trimmed by 6 bases and J by 5 bases, leaving 14 bases between them. Germline CDR1 reads WNHNN; CDR2 reads SYGVQD (reference sequence). CDR3 sequence (DNA): TGCGCCAGCAGGGCCAGGGGCTACAACAATGAGCAGTTCTTC. Translated: CASRARGYNNEQFF.

The V and J genes are TRBV15 and TRBJ2-7; possibly TRBD2 for D (6 bases). Germline values: CDR1 LNHNV, CDR2 YYDKDF (reference sequence). The V end lost 7 bases, the J end lost 0 bases, and 13 bases lay between the germline ends. The CDR3 covers 14 residues. The CDR3 DNA reads as TGTGCCACCACCCCGGGACTGACCTCCTACGAGCAGTACTTC. This gives the protein CATTPGLTSYEQYF.

V gene TRBV30 combines with J gene TRBJ1-6, with 7 bases fitting TRBD1. The CDR3 consists of 14 residues. CDR1 and CDR2 (germline): GTSNPN, SVGIG (reference sequence). The V and J ends lost 5 bases and 6 bases, in that order; junction bases with no gene match: 7. The CDR3 is CAWDRQGFNSPLHF. CDR3 sequence (DNA): TGTGCCTGGGATAGACAGGGATTTAATTCACCCCTCCACTTT.

The chain has TRBV10-3 and TRBJ1-6; 8 bases are a match to TRBD1. Trimming took 7 bases from V and 5 from J; bases not matched to a gene: 7. Germline V CDR1 and CDR2: ENHRY, SYGVKD. This CDR3 has 15 residues. The CDR3 region has the DNA TGTGCCATCATTAGGACAGGGTGGGATAATTCACCCCTCCACTTT. Its protein product is CAIIRTGWDNSPLHF.

This clone was seen a few times. The rearrangement links TRBV6-5 to TRBJ2-7; D not resolved. Germline-derived CDR1 and CDR2 are MNHEY and SVGAGI. CDR3 length: 14 residues. V was trimmed by 8 bases and J by 0 bases, leaving 14 bases between them. Written as DNA, the CDR3 is TGTGCCAGCCGCCAAGTAGATCTCTCCTACGAGCAGTACTTC. It translates to CASRQVDLSYEQYF.

The chain carries TRBV15 and TRBJ1-5; 8 bases line up with TRBD1. Looked up from germline, CDR1 is LNHNV and CDR2 is YYDKDF (reference sequence). The CDR3 runs to 19 residues. With 5 bases clipped from V and 7 bases from J, the junction kept 22 bases outside the gene matches. The CDR3 region is CATSPSFPSDRGRGQPQHF. Here the CDR3 DNA reads TGTGCCACCAGCCCAAGCTTTCCGAGTGACAGGGGCAGGGGACAGCCCCAGCATTTT.

This rearrangement joins TRBV7-3 to TRBJ2-7; 12 bases are a match to TRBD2. Germline CDR1 is SGHTA and CDR2 is FQGTGA. The V and J ends lost 6 bases and 6 bases, in that order; junction bases with no gene match: 6. This CDR3 contains 14 residues. This chain's CDR3 is CASSRLAGVGEQYF. CDR3 bases: TGTGCCAGCAGTCGACTAGCGGGAGTGGGCGAGCAGTACTTC.

This clone was found once. The CDR3 region is CAVHWGTEAFF. The CDR3, as DNA: TGTGCCGTTCATTGGGGAACTGAAGCTTTCTTT. The chain carries TRBV6-5 and TRBJ1-1, with unresolved D. This CDR3 has 11 residues. In germline, CDR1 is MNHEY, CDR2 SVGAGI. Trimming shortened V by 11 bases and J by 5 bases, and 12 bases separated the two germline ends.

The gene calls are TRBV20-1 and TRBJ2-1; D call uncertain. Germline loops: CDR1 DFQATT, CDR2 SNEGSKA (reference sequence). There are 11 residues in the CDR3. V was shortened by 3 bases and J by 9 bases, with 9 bases between the two germline ends. CDR3 DNA sequence: TGCAGTGCTAGCATAGCCATTGAGCAGTTCTTC. Translated, it gives CSASIAIEQFF.

The chain has TRBV14 and TRBJ1-1; D is perhaps TRBD1 (6 bases). The V end lost 4 bases, the J end lost 4 bases, and 13 bases lay between the germline ends. This CDR3 contains 14 residues. Per the germline V gene, CDR1 is SGHDN and CDR2 is FVKESK. The CDR3 sequence: CASSLTTGRTEAFF. DNA for the CDR3: TGTGCCAGCAGCCTTACGACAGGTCGCACTGAAGCTTTCTTT.